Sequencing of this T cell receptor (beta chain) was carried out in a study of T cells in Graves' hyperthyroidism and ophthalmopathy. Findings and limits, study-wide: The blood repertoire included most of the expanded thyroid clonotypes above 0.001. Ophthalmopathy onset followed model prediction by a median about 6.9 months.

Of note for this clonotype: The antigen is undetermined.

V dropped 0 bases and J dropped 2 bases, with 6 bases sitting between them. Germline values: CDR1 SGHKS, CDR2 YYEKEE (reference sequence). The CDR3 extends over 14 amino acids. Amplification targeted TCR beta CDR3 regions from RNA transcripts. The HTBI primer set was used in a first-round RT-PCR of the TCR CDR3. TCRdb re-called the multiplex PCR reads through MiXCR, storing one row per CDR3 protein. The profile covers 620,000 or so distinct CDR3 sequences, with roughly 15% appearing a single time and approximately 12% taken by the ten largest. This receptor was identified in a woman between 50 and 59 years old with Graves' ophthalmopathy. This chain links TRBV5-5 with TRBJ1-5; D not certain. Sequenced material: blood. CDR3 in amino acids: CASSLAMGNQPQHF. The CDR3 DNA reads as TGTGCCAGCAGCTTGGCCATGGGCAATCAGCCCCAGCATTTT.